This record looks at one T cell receptor beta chain sequence and its context. The V end lost 5 bases, the J end lost 1 base, and 14 bases lay between the germline ends. The CDR3 has 15 amino acids. Germline CDR1 SGHTA, CDR2 FQGTGA. The source of the sample is a study of technical replicates of blood from a handful of donors. Sequencing was performed with immunoSEQ multiplex PCR; in TCRdb, only in-frame clones are kept and a portion is missing. The sample lists 90,000 to 100,000 clones, about 95% occurring once. The TCR originated in a human donor in good health. The sample taken for sequencing was T cells isolated from PBMCs. This chain joins TRBV7-3 and TRBJ1-1, with a tentative D call TRBD1 (5 bases). CDR3 amino acids: CASSAFGGENTEAFF. The CDR3 region has the DNA TGTGCCAGCAGCGCCTTTGGGGGGGAGAACACTGAAGCTTTCTTT.